The 9 T cell receptor beta chains reported below all come from one sample, sequenced in a study of T cells in Graves' hyperthyroidism and ophthalmopathy. Researchers amplified the TCR beta CDR3 regions from RNA transcripts. Initially, a first-round RT-PCR of the TCR CDR3 employed the HTBI primer set. TCRdb analysed the multiplex PCR reads with MiXCR anew, one entry per CDR3 protein. The sample consists of 370,000 or so distinct CDR3 sequences, 15% to 17% of them appearing once. Sequencing was done on a sample of blood. The receptors here all came from a woman in her late teens or twenties with Graves' hyperthyroidism that later progressed to Graves' ophthalmopathy.

This clonotype was observed at least ten times. The rearrangement links TRBV30 to TRBJ1-2, with D possibly being TRBD1 (5 bases). Per the germline V gene, CDR1 is GTSNPN and CDR2 is SVGIG (reference sequence). The CDR3 sequence is 14 residues long. Trimming removed 2 bases from V and 2 bases from J, with 12 bases in between. The CDR3 sequence is CAWSTGTLNYGYTF. The CDR3, as DNA: TGTGCCTGGAGTACCGGGACGCTGAACTATGGCTACACCTTC.

This clonotype was seen at least ten times. V and J are TRBV5-1 and TRBJ2-7; D is possibly TRBD2 (6 bases). The length of the CDR3 is 15 residues. Trimming removed 0 bases at V and 0 bases at J, with 10 bases between. Germline CDR1 SGHRS, CDR2 YFSETQ. The CDR3 spells CASSLGGVVSYEQYF. The DNA for the CDR3 is TGCGCCAGCAGCTTGGGCGGGGTCGTCTCCTACGAGCAGTACTTC.

The V call is TRBV5-1, the J call TRBJ1-4; D uncertain. CDR3 size: 13 residues. Trimming cost V 1 base and J 8 bases, with 9 bases left between them. CDR1 SGHRS and CDR2 YFSETQ come from the germline V gene. The CDR3 sequence is CASSLNRREKLFF. The CDR3 bases are TGCGCCAGCAGCTTGAATAGGCGAGAAAAACTGTTTTTT.

This clonotype was seen many times. The chain joins TRBV11-2 to TRBJ2-1; D unresolved. Germline V gene sequence: CDR1 SGHAT, CDR2 FQNNGV. V lost 5 bases, J lost 5 bases, and 4 bases lay in between. The CDR3 covers 11 residues. The chain's CDR3 is CASSPHNEQFF. CDR3 nucleotides: TGTGCCAGCAGCCCACACAATGAGCAGTTCTTC.

The chain is built from TRBV14 and TRBJ2-7; a possible D gene is TRBD2 (6 bases). CDR3 length: 13 residues. Germline-derived CDR1 and CDR2 are SGHDN and FVKESK. V lost 4 bases, J lost 3 bases, and 10 bases lay in between. The CDR3 bases are TGTGCCAGCAGCCCAAGCGGGCTCTACGAGCAGTACTTC. It codes for CASSPSGLYEQYF.

This clonotype has at least ten counts. The V and J genes are TRBV7-9 and TRBJ2-2; 7 bases are shared with TRBD1. Germline-derived CDR1 and CDR2 are SEHNR and FQNEAQ (reference sequence). J gave up 2 bases and V 5 bases, and 5 bases lay outside the gene matches. CDR3 length equals 15 residues. The CDR3 sequence: CASSTDRANTGELFF. CDR3 nucleotides: TGTGCCAGCAGCACCGACAGGGCAAACACCGGGGAGCTGTTTTTT.

The chain combines TRBV15 with TRBJ2-5; 7 positions agree with TRBD1. CDR1 LNHNV and CDR2 YYDKDF come from the germline V gene (reference sequence). The CDR3 runs to 16 residues. V shed 0 bases, J shed 7 bases, and the junction held 11 bases outside the gene matches. The CDR3 protein is CATSRDEAGGLRTQYF. CDR3 nucleotides: TGTGCCACCAGCAGAGATGAAGCAGGGGGTTTGAGGACCCAGTACTTC.

This clonotype came up once. A clone one base away is much larger, so this may be a read error. The chain couples TRBV7-6 to TRBJ2-7; D uncertain. Between the trimmed V and J ends, which lost 1 base and 2 bases, there was a span of 6 bases. This CDR3 comprises 13 residues. CDR1 SGHVS and CDR2 FNYEAQ come from the germline V gene. CDR3 region: CASSLDPTYEQYF. The CDR3 DNA reads TGTGCCAGCAGCTTAGACCCCACCTACGAGCAGTACTTC.

The chain joins TRBV6-1 to TRBJ1-5; 12 nucleotides match TRBD1. The junction had 4 bases not matched to a gene; V was cut back by 3 bases and J by 7 bases. This CDR3 contains 15 residues. Germline values: CDR1 MNHNS, CDR2 SASEGT. CDR3 in DNA: TGTGCCAGCAGTGAGGGGACAGGGGGCGGCCAGCCCCAGCATTTT. It yields the protein CASSEGTGGGQPQHF.